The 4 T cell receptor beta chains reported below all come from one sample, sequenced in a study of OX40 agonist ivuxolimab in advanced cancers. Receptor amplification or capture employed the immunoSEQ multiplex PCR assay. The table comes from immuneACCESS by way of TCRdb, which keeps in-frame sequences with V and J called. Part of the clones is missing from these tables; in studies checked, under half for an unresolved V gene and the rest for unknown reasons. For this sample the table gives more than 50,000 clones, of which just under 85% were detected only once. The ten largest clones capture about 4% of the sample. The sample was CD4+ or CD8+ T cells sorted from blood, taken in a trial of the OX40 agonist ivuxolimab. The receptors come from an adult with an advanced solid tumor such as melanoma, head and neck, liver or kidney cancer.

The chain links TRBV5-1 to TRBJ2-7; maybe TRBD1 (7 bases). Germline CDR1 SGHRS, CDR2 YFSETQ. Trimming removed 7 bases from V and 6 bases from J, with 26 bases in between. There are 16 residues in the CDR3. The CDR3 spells CASGPGDSGSWGEQYF. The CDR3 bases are TGCGCCAGCGGCCCCGGGGACAGCGGGTCTTGGGGCGAGCAGTACTTC.

As DNA, the CDR3 is TGTGCCAGCAGCGGTCGGGACCACTCCTACGAGCAGTACTTC. It is translated as CASSGRDHSYEQYF. The V call is TRBV11-3, the J call TRBJ2-7; D might be TRBD1 or TRBD2, each matching 5 bases. The CDR3 totals 14 residues. V was pared by 5 bases and J by 0 bases, with 11 bases between. Germline V gene lookup returns CDR1 SGHNT and CDR2 YENEEA. Looking up the rest from reference TRBV11-3 and TRBJ2-7 gives the full variable domain: EAGVVQSPRYKIIEKKQPVAFWCNPISGHNTLYWYLQNLGQGPELLIRYENEEAVDDSQLPKDRFSAERLKGVDSTLKIQPAELGDSAVYLCASSGRDHSYEQYFGPGTRLTVT.

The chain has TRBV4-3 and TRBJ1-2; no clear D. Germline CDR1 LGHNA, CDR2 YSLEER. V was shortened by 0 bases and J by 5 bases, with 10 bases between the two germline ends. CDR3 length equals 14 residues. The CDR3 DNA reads TGCGCCAGCAGCCAAGATGTCGGGTTATATGGCTACACCTTC. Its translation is CASSQDVGLYGYTF.

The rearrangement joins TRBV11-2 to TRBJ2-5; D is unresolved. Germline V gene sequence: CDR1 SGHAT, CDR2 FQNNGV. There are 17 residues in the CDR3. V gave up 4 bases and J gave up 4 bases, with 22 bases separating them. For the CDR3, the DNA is TGTGCCAGCAGCTCCGCAAGGGCCTCTGCCTGGGGAGAGACCCAGTACTTC. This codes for CASSSARASAWGETQYF.